Following are 22 T cell receptor beta chains from one sample sequenced in a study of identical twins. TCRdb re-called the 5' RACE reads through MiXCR, storing one row per CDR3 protein. This sample has approximately 500,000 distinct CDR3 sequences, with about 24% found just once. This sample was shared with a second study, whose subject was T cells expressing NK-cell markers.

Sample: CD4+ T cells sorted from blood. The receptors originated from a woman between 18 and 30 years old in good health.

There are a few counts of this clonotype. V usage is TRBV27 and J usage is TRBJ1-1; a weak D match, TRBD1 (5 bases). CDR1 is MNHEY and CDR2 is SMNVEV in the germline V gene (reference sequence). Trimming took off 3 bases at V and 2 bases at J, with 10 bases between the two ends. The CDR3 sequence is 14 residues long. The CDR3 reads CASSFFGTNTEAFF. In DNA form, the CDR3 reads TGTGCCAGCAGTTTCTTCGGGACCAACACTGAAGCTTTCTTT.

A few counts support this clonotype. V gene TRBV12-3 or TRBV12-4 combines with J gene TRBJ1-1; 7 nucleotides agree with TRBD1. The V segment lost 5 bases and the J segment 2 bases; nucleotides outside the gene matches: 8. The length of the CDR3 is 15 residues. As DNA, the CDR3 is TGTGCCAGCAGTGTCTGGGACAGACCAAACACTGAAGCTTTCTTT. Translated: CASSVWDRPNTEAFF.

This clonotype was seen a handful of times. The chain carries TRBV5-8 and TRBJ1-3; D gene uncertain. CDR3 length: 18 amino acids. The V gene's germline CDR1 is SGHTS and CDR2 YDEGEE. V lost 0 bases, J lost 0 bases, and 16 bases lay in between. In nucleotides, the CDR3 is TGTGCCAGCAGCTTGGGGCAAGGTTCCACCTACTCTGGAAACACCATATATTTT. It yields the protein CASSLGQGSTYSGNTIYF.

The table lists this clonotype with a few counts. The rearrangement uses TRBV6-2 or TRBV6-3 and TRBJ2-5; D not resolved. The germline CDR1 and CDR2 sequences are MNHEY and SVGEGT. CDR3 length: 13 residues. V lost 7 bases and J 1 base, leaving 10 bases between the germline ends. The CDR3 here is CASTRDGQETQYF. CDR3 sequence (DNA): TGTGCCAGCACCCGAGACGGCCAAGAGACCCAGTACTTC.

This clonotype was counted only a few times. V usage is TRBV5-1 and J usage is TRBJ2-7; D is unclear. There are 13 residues in the CDR3. Trimming removed 0 bases from V and 7 bases from J, with 11 bases in between. From germline, CDR1 is SGHRS and CDR2 YFSETQ. The CDR3 spells CASSLEVEGEQYF. In nucleotides, the CDR3 is TGCGCCAGCAGCTTGGAGGTAGAAGGTGAGCAGTACTTC.

This chain connects TRBV9 to TRBJ2-2; 13 bases are shared with TRBD2. V lost 0 bases, J lost 8 bases, and 10 bases stayed unmatched. Germline V lookup: CDR1 SGDLS, CDR2 YYNGEE. CDR3 size: 18 residues. CDR3 sequence (DNA): TGTGCCAGCAGCGTAGACCCCGGGACTAGCGGGGTTGCGGGGGAGCTGTTTTTT. It yields the protein CASSVDPGTSGVAGELFF. The variable domain in full, completed from reference TRBV9 and TRBJ2-2, reads DSGVTQTPKHLITATGQRVTLRCSPRSGDLSVYWYQQSLDQGLQFLIQYYNGEERAKGNILERFSAQQFPDLHSELNLSSLELGDSALYFCASSVDPGTSGVAGELFFGEGSRLTVL.

This clonotype was counted between two and nine times. This sequence joins TRBV20-1 and TRBJ2-7, with D possibly TRBD2 on 6 matching bases. The CDR3 runs 13 residues. Germline-derived CDR1 and CDR2 are DFQATT and SNEGSKA (reference sequence). Trimming removed 2 bases at V and 5 bases at J, with 13 bases between. The CDR3 nucleotides read TGCAGTGCTAGATGGTTCAGGGAGGACGAGCAGTACTTC. Its translation is CSARWFREDEQYF.

This clonotype has a handful of counts. The gene calls are TRBV10-1 and TRBJ1-1, with a possible D match to TRBD1 (5 bases). This CDR3 has 14 residues. The V end lost 0 bases, the J end lost 6 bases, and 11 bases lay between the germline ends. Germline V gives CDR1 WNHNN, CDR2 SYGVQD (reference sequence). Written as DNA, the CDR3 is TGCGCCAGCAGTGAGTCGGGGGTTTTCGCTGAAGCTTTCTTT. It codes for CASSESGVFAEAFF.

In its sample, this clonotype was seen a few times. This chain uses TRBV7-8 with TRBJ1-1; 9 positions match TRBD1. Germline V gives CDR1 SGHVS, CDR2 FQNEAQ. With 4 bases clipped from V and 6 bases from J, the junction kept 12 bases outside the gene matches. The CDR3 contains 16 residues. This CDR3 reads CASSSIPGQGRAEAFF. The CDR3 bases are TGTGCCAGCAGCTCTATCCCGGGACAGGGTAGGGCTGAAGCTTTCTTT.

The chain has TRBV20-1 and TRBJ2-1; 8 bases map to TRBD1. V dropped 0 bases and J dropped 7; count of bases not matched to a gene: 14. The length of the CDR3 is 17 residues. Germline-derived CDR1 and CDR2 are DFQATT and SNEGSKA (reference sequence). The CDR3 reads CSARDDADRARWNEQFF. The CDR3 DNA follows: TGCAGTGCTAGAGATGACGCGGACAGGGCGAGGTGGAATGAGCAGTTCTTC.

The V call is TRBV20-1, the J call TRBJ2-7; D gene ambiguous. In germline, CDR1 is DFQATT, CDR2 SNEGSKA (reference sequence). The CDR3 runs to 15 residues. The germline V and J ends were trimmed by 2 bases and 0 bases, with 14 bases remaining between them. CDR3 region: CSARLAGLSSYEQYF. The CDR3 bases are TGCAGTGCTAGATTGGCAGGCTTGAGCTCCTACGAGCAGTACTTC.

A single count supports this clonotype. The chain links TRBV5-1 to TRBJ2-4; 7 nucleotides match TRBD1. V lost 4 bases to trimming and J lost 2 bases; unmatched junction nucleotides: 6. Germline CDR1 SGHRS, CDR2 YFSETQ. This CDR3 region has 15 residues. DNA of the CDR3: TGCGCCAGCAGCGCAAGACAGGGATCCAAAAACATTCAGTACTTC. Its protein is CASSARQGSKNIQYF.

This clonotype was detected ten times or more. The V and J genes are TRBV3-1 and TRBJ1-2; D is uncertain. The V end lost 0 bases, the J end lost 6 bases, and 23 bases lay between the germline ends. Germline V CDR1 and CDR2: LGHDT, YNNKEL (reference sequence). The CDR3 sequence is 18 residues long. For the CDR3, the DNA is TGTGCCAGCAGCCAAGATCCCAACGTGGTTGGTGGGAGACATGGCTACACCTTC. Protein product: CASSQDPNVVGGRHGYTF. Variable domain in full (rest from reference TRBV3-1 and TRBJ1-2): DTAVSQTPKYLVTQMGNDKSIKCEQNLGHDTMYWYKQDSKKFLKIMFSYNNKELIINETVPNRFSPKSPDKAHLNLHINSLELGDSAVYFCASSQDPNVVGGRHGYTFGSGTRLTVV.

This chain connects TRBV12-3 or TRBV12-4 to TRBJ2-7; a weak D match, TRBD2 (5 bases). Trimming cost V 7 bases and J 5 bases, with 15 bases left between them. The CDR3 is made up of 13 amino acids. CDR3 sequence (DNA): TGTGCCAGCACCCTGGGGAGTTTCCACGAGCAGTACTTC. Protein product: CASTLGSFHEQYF.

V usage is TRBV19 and J usage is TRBJ2-7, with TRBD1 matching 7 bases. Germline-derived CDR1 and CDR2 are LNHDA and SQIVND (reference sequence). CDR3 length: 16 residues. Trimming removed 5 bases from V and 0 bases from J; junction bases left unmatched: 10. The chain's CDR3 is CASSPLLRDSSYEQYF. CDR3 nucleotides: TGTGCCAGTAGTCCCCTCCTCCGGGACAGCTCCTACGAGCAGTACTTC.

This clonotype was counted only a few times. The rearrangement links TRBV10-2 to TRBJ1-1; D is undetermined. Per germline, CDR1 WSHSY and CDR2 SAAADI. This CDR3 region has 13 residues. The V gene lost 2 bases and the J gene lost 4 bases, with 8 bases spanning the gap. Here the CDR3 DNA reads TGCGCCAGCAGTGAGAATAGTGGCACTGAAGCTTTCTTT. It codes for CASSENSGTEAFF.

The rearrangement joins TRBV7-9 to TRBJ2-3, with 7 bases that match TRBD1. V was clipped by 1 base and J by 2 bases; unmatched bases: 3. Germline CDR1 reads SEHNR; CDR2 reads FQNEAQ (reference sequence). This CDR3 is built from 15 residues. The CDR3 nucleotides read TGTGCCAGCAGCTTAGGAGGGGGCAACACAGATACGCAGTATTTT. It translates to CASSLGGGNTDTQYF.

This sequence joins TRBV20-1 and TRBJ2-7; D may be TRBD1 (6 bases). Trimming cost V 6 bases and J 0 bases, with 24 bases left between them. The V gene's germline CDR1 is DFQATT and CDR2 SNEGSKA (reference sequence). CDR3 length: 17 amino acids. CDR3 region: CSAPFRVQGQFSYEQYF. CDR3 bases: TGCAGTGCCCCCTTCCGGGTCCAGGGACAATTCTCCTACGAGCAGTACTTC.

This clonotype was seen a handful of times. The chain links TRBV12-3 or TRBV12-4 to TRBJ1-6; possibly TRBD1 for D (5 bases). Trimming took off 5 bases at V and 6 bases at J, with 11 bases between the two ends. The CDR3 loop spans 14 amino acids. CDR3 nucleotide sequence: TGTGCCAGCAGTGAGGAGACAGTTAATTCACCCCTCCACTTT. Translation gives CASSEETVNSPLHF.

The chain has TRBV24-1 and TRBJ2-5; tentatively, D is TRBD1 (6 bases). V gave up 4 bases and J gave up 5 bases, with 13 bases separating them. CDR1 and CDR2 from the germline V gene are KGHDR and SFDVKD. The CDR3 contains 14 residues. For the CDR3, the DNA is TGTGCCACCAGTGAGGCAGGGGCTAAGGAGACCCAGTACTTC. It translates to CATSEAGAKETQYF.

This clonotype appeared many times. J is TRBJ1-1 and V is TRBV7-9, with D unclear. CDR1 SEHNR and CDR2 FQNEAQ come from the germline V gene (reference sequence). V lost 3 bases and J lost 1, with 3 bases in between. This CDR3 has 12 amino acids. Here the CDR3 DNA reads TGTGCCAGCAGCTTCAAGAACACTGAAGCTTTCTTT. Protein product: CASSFKNTEAFF.

The chain joins TRBV20-1 to TRBJ2-3, with a possible D match to TRBD2 (6 bases). CDR3 length equals 13 residues. Trimming pared 5 bases from V and 7 bases from J, leaving 16 bases between. The V gene's germline CDR1 is DFQATT and CDR2 SNEGSKA (reference sequence). The CDR3 coding sequence is TGCAGTGCTGGGCTAGCGAGAGCAAATACGCAGTATTTT. Its translation is CSAGLARANTQYF.